The 5 T cell receptor beta chains below come from one sample, sequenced in a study of human T cells and chemical hapten exposure. Via MiXCR, TCRdb re-called the RACE reads, giving one row per CDR3 protein. The table has just under 40,000 distinct CDR3 sequences, about an eighth seen once. The time point: patch test 3, about 24 weeks after DPC sensitization. Stated treatment: therapeutic diphenylcyclopropenone sensitization with weekly scalp DPC. Sequencing started from total RNA isolated from unfractionated whole blood. The sequences come from whole blood, collected in connection with sensitization to the hapten diphenylcyclopropenone (DPC). Source of these receptors: a woman between 40 and 55 years old with alopecia areata. Some clones in this sample may be carry-over from other donors' samples.

This rearrangement joins TRBV11-2 to TRBJ2-1; the match to TRBD1 covers 9 bases. V shed 5 bases and J 7 bases; nucleotides not matched to a gene: 3. Germline CDR1 reads SGHAT; CDR2 reads FQNNGV. The CDR3 runs 13 residues. CDR3 DNA sequence: TGTGCCAGCAGCGCGACAGGGGGAAATGAGCAGTTCTTC. Encoded protein: CASSATGGNEQFF.

This clonotype occurred many times. The CDR3 nucleotides are TGTGCCAGCTCACCGTCAGGACAGGGGTCCTCCTACGAGCAGTACTTC. This codes for CASSPSGQGSSYEQYF. The genes are TRBV18 and TRBJ2-7; 9 bases are a match to TRBD1. Trimming at V came to 3 bases and at J to 0 bases, leaving 6 bases not matched to a gene. Germline values: CDR1 KGHSH, CDR2 LQKENI. The CDR3 has 16 residues.

The V call is TRBV29-1, the J call TRBJ1-1; D might be TRBD1 (5 bases). The CDR3 consists of 12 residues. Trimming left V 6 bases short and J 7 bases short, with 15 bases between. Germline CDR1 is SQVTM and CDR2 is ANQGSEA. Written as DNA, the CDR3 is TGCAGCGTCAAGGGTCAGGGATTTGAAGCTTTCTTT. This encodes CSVKGQGFEAFF. The full variable domain, in which reference TRBV29-1 and TRBJ1-1 provide the parts outside the CDR3, is SAVISQKPSRDICQRGTSLTIQCQVDSQVTMMFWYRQQPGQSLTLIATANQGSEATYESGFVIDKFPISRPNLTFSTLTVSNMSPEDSSIYLCSVKGQGFEAFFGQGTRLTVV.

This clonotype came up many times. This chain uses TRBV28 with TRBJ1-1; the D is unclear. V lost 8 bases and J 3 bases, leaving 7 bases between the germline ends. The germline CDR1 and CDR2 sequences are MDHEN and SYDVKM. The CDR3 is made up of 11 amino acids. The CDR3 DNA sequence: TGTGCCAGCGGGCGGGACACTGAAGCTTTCTTT. Translating gives CASGRDTEAFF.

This clonotype was recorded at least ten times. The V gene is TRBV11-2, the J gene TRBJ2-3, with a weak D call TRBD1 (7 bases). Trimming removed 10 bases at V and 10 bases at J, with 18 bases between. Germline CDR1 and CDR2: SGHAT and FQNNGV. The CDR3 runs 12 residues. The CDR3 DNA reads TGTGCCACTACGAGAGGGGGCGGGGCGCAGTATTTT. Encoded protein: CATTRGGGAQYF. Filled out from reference TRBV11-2 and TRBJ2-3, the complete variable domain reads EAGVAQSPRYKIIEKRQSVAFWCNPISGHATLYWYQQILGQGPKLLIQFQNNGVVDDSQLPKDRFSAERLKGVDSTLKIQPAKLEDSAVYLCATTRGGGAQYFGPGTRLTVL.